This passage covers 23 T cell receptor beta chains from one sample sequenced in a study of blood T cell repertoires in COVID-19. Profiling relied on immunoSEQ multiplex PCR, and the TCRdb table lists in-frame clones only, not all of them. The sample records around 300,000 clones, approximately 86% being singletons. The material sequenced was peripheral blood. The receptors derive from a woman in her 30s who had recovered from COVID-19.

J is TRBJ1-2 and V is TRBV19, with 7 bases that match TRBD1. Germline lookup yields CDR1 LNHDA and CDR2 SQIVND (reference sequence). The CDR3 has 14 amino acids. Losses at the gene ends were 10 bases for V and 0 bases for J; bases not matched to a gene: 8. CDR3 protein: CATSRDRTNYGYTF. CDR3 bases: TGTGCCACCTCTCGGGACAGAACTAACTATGGCTACACCTTC.

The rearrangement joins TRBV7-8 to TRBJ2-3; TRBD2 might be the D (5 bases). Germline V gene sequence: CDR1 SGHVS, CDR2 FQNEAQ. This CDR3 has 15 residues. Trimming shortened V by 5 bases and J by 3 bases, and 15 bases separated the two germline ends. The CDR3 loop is CASSPPTILTDTQYF. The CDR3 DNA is TGTGCCAGCAGCCCACCGACTATTTTGACAGATACGCAGTATTTT.

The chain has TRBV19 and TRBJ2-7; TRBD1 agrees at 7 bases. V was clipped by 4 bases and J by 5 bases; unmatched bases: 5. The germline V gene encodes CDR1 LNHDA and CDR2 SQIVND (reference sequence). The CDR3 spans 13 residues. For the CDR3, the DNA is TGTGCCAGTAGTACCTTTGACAGGGACGAGCAGTACTTC. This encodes CASSTFDRDEQYF.

The CDR3 nucleotides read TGTGCCAGCAGCCAGGGGACAGGGCTGATAGAGGAAAAACTGTTTTTT. It yields the protein CASSQGTGLIEEKLFF. V usage is TRBV3-1 (or the pseudogene TRBV3-2) and J usage is TRBJ1-4; 9 nucleotides match TRBD1. Germline CDR1 and CDR2: LGHDT and YNNKEL (reference sequence). This CDR3 spans 16 amino acids. Losses at the gene ends were 3 bases for V and 8 bases for J; bases not matched to a gene: 10.

The CDR3 loop reads CASSLGRADTQYF. The CDR3 DNA reads TGTGCCAGCAGCTTGGGGCGGGCGGATACGCAGTATTTT. The rearrangement joins TRBV5-6 to TRBJ2-3, with a possible D match to TRBD2 (5 bases). Trimming removed 0 bases at V and 6 bases at J, with 8 bases between. CDR1 SGHDT and CDR2 YYEEEE come from the germline V gene. This CDR3 has 13 amino acids.

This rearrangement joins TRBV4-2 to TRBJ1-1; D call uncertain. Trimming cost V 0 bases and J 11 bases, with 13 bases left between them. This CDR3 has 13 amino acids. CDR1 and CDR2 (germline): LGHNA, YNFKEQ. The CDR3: CASSQDSVGRAFF. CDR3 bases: TGTGCCAGCAGCCAAGATAGCGTTGGCCGGGCTTTCTTT.

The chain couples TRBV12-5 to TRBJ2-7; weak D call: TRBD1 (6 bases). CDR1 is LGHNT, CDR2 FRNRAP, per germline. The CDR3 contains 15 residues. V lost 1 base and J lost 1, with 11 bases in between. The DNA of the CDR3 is TGTGCTAGTGGTTTGGCCTCGACAGGATCCTACGAGCAGTACTTC. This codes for CASGLASTGSYEQYF.

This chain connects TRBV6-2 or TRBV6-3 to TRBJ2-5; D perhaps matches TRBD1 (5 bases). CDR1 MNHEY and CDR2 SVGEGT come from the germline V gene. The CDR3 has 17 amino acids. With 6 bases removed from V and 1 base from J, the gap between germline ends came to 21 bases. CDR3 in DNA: TGTGCCAGCAGCAATATTCCCCCGCAGGGCACCCAAGAGACCCAGTACTTC. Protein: CASSNIPPQGTQETQYF.

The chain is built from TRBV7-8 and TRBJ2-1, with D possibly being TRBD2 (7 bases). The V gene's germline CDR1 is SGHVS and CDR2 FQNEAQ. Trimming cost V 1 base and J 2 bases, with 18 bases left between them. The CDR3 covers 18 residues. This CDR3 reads CASSLGGGGSITYNEQFF. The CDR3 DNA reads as TGTGCCAGCAGCTTAGGGGGGGGCGGCTCGATCACCTACAATGAGCAGTTCTTC.

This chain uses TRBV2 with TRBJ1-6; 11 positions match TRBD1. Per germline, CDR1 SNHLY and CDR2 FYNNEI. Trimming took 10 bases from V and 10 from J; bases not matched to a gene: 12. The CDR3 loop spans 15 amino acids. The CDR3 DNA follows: TGTGCCACCTTCACCGGACAGGGGGCCGGCTCACCCCTCCACTTT. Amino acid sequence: CATFTGQGAGSPLHF.

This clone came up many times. The CDR3 nucleotides are TGTGCCAGCAGTGAATCGGCAGGGCGTACTGAAGCTTTCTTT. Translation: CASSESAGRTEAFF. The chain carries TRBV25-1 and TRBJ1-1, with D tentatively TRBD1 (5 bases). V was pared by 1 base and J by 5 bases, with 11 bases between. Germline lookup yields CDR1 MGHDK and CDR2 SYGVNS. This CDR3 is 14 amino acids long.

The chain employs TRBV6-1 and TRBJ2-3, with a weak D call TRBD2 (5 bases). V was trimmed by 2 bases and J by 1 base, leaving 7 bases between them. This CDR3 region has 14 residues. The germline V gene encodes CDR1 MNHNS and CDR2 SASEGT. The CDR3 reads CASSETGGTDTQYF. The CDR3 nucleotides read TGTGCCAGCAGTGAAACCGGGGGCACAGATACGCAGTATTTT.

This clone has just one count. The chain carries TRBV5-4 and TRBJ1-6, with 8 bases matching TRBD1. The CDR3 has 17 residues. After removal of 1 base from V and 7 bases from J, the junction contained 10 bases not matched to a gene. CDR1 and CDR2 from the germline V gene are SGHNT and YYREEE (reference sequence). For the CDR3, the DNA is TGTGCCAGCAGCTTGCGGTCAGCAGGGGGCGCAAATTCACCCCTCCACTTT. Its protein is CASSLRSAGGANSPLHF. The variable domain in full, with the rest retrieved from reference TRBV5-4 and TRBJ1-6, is ETGVTQSPTHLIKTRGQQVTLRCSSQSGHNTVSWYQQALGQGPQFIFQYYREEENGRGNFPPRFSGLQFPNYSSELNVNALELDDSALYLCASSLRSAGGANSPLHFGNGTRLTVT.

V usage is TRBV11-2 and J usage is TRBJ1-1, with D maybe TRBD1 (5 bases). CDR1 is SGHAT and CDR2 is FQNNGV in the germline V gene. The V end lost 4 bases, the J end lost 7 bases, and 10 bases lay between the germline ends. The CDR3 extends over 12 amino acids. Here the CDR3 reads CASSSTVLEAFF. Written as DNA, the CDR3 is TGTGCCAGCAGCTCGACAGTACTTGAAGCTTTCTTT.

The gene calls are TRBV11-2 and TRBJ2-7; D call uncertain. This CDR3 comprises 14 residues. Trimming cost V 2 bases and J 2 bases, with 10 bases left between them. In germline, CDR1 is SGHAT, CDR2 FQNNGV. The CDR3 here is CASSLTWAAYEQYF. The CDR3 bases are TGTGCCAGCAGCTTAACCTGGGCAGCCTACGAGCAGTACTTC.

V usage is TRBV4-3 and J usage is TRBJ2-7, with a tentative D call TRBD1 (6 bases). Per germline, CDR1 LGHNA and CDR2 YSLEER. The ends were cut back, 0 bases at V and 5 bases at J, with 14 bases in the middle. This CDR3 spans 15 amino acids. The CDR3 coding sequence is TGCGCCAGCAGCCAAGAGGCCGCCAGGGGCAACGAGCAGTACTTC. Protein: CASSQEAARGNEQYF.

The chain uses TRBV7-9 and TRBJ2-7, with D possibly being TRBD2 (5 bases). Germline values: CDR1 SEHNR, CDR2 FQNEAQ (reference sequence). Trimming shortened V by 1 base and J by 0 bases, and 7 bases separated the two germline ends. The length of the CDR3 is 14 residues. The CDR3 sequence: CASSLEGSSYEQYF. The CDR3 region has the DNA TGTGCCAGCAGCTTAGAAGGGAGCTCCTACGAGCAGTACTTC.

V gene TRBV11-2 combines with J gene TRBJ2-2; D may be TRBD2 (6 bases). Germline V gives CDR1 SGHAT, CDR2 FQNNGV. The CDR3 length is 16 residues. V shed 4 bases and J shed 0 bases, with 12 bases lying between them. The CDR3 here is CASSSPTGANTGELFF. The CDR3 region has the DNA TGTGCCAGCAGCTCCCCGACGGGGGCGAACACCGGGGAGCTGTTTTTT.

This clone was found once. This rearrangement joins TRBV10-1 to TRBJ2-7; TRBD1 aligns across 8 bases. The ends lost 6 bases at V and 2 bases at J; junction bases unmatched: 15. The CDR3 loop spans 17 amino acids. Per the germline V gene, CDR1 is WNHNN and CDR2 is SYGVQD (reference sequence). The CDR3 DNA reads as TGCGCCAGCAGAATTATAACGGGGACAGGAGGAACCTACGAGCAGTACTTC. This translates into CASRIITGTGGTYEQYF.

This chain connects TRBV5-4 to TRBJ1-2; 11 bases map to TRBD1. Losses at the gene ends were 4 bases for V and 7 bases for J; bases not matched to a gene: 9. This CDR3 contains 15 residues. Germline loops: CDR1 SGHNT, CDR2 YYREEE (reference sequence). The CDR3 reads CASSRDGQGALGYTF. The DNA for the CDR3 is TGTGCCAGCAGCCGAGATGGACAGGGGGCGCTTGGCTACACCTTC.

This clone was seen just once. The CDR3 sequence is CASVSGGRSNYGYTF. The CDR3 coding sequence is TGTGCCAGCGTGAGCGGGGGGAGATCCAACTATGGCTACACCTTC. The rearrangement joins TRBV6-5 to TRBJ1-2, with D tentatively TRBD1 (5 bases). The CDR3 is 15 residues long. The V gene's germline CDR1 is MNHEY and CDR2 SVGAGI. The V and J ends lost 8 bases and 2 bases respectively, with 18 bases between them.

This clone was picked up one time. The CDR3 spells CASSLVPRVRGAEAFF. In DNA, the CDR3 is TGTGCCAGCAGCTTAGTACCCCGGGTCCGCGGCGCTGAAGCTTTCTTT. V gene TRBV7-9 combines with J gene TRBJ1-1; D remains ambiguous. CDR1 and CDR2 (germline): SEHNR, FQNEAQ (reference sequence). Between the trimmed V and J ends, which lost 1 base and 6 bases, there was a span of 18 bases. The CDR3 is made up of 16 amino acids.

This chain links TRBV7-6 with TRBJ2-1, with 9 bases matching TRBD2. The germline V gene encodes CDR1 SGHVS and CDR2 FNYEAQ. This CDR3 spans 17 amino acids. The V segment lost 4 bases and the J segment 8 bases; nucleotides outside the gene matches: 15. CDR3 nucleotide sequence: TGTGCCAGCAGCTCACTGAGCGGGAGGCCTTCCGGGGATGAGCAGTTCTTC. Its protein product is CASSSLSGRPSGDEQFF.